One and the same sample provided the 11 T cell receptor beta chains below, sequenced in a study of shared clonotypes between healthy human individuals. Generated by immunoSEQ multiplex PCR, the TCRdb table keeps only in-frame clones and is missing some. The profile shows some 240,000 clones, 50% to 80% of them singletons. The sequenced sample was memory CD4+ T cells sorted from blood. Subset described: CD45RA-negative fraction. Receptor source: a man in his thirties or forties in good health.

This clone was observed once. The CDR3 loop is CASSRTTGEETQYF. In nucleotides, the CDR3 is TGTGCCAGCTCACGAACGACAGGGGAAGAGACCCAGTACTTC. The chain is built from TRBV18 and TRBJ2-5, with 8 bases matching TRBD1. Germline V gene sequence: CDR1 KGHSH, CDR2 LQKENI. The CDR3 totals 14 residues. V lost 4 bases to trimming and J lost 3 bases; unmatched junction nucleotides: 4.

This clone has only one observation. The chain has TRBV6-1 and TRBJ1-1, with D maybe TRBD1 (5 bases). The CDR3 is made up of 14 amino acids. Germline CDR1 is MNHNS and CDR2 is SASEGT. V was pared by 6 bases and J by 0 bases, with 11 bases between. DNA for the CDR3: TGTGCCAGCAGCACGGGACGGCTGAACACTGAAGCTTTCTTT. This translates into CASSTGRLNTEAFF.

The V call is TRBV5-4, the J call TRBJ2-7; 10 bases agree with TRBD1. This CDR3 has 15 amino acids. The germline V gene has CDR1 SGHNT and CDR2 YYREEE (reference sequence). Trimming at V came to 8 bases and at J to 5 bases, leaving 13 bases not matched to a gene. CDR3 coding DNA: TGTGCCAGTAATCCTGGGACAGGGGCACGAGACGAGCAGTACTTC. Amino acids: CASNPGTGARDEQYF.

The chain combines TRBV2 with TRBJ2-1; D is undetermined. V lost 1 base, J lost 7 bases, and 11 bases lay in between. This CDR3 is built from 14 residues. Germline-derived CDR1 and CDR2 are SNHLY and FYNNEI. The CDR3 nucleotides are TGTGCCAGCAGTGAAGTCGGCAGATCAAATGAGCAGTTCTTC. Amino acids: CASSEVGRSNEQFF.

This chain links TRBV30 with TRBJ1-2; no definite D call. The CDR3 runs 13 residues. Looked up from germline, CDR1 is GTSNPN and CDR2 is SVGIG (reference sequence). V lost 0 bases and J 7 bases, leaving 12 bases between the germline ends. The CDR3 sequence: CAWSVSSGLGYTF. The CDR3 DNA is TGTGCCTGGAGTGTATCTTCCGGGCTTGGCTACACCTTC.

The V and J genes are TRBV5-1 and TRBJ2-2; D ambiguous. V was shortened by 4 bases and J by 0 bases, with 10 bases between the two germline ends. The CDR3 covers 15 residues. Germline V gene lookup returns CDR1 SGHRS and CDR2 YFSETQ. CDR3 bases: TGCGCCAGCAGCCCTGTCGACACGAACACCGGGGAGCTGTTTTTT. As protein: CASSPVDTNTGELFF. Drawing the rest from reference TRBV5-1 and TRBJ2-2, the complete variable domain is KAGVTQTPRYLIKTRGQQVTLSCSPISGHRSVSWYQQTPGQGLQFLFEYFSETQRNKGNFPGRFSGRQFSNSRSEMNVSTLELGDSALYLCASSPVDTNTGELFFGEGSRLTVL.

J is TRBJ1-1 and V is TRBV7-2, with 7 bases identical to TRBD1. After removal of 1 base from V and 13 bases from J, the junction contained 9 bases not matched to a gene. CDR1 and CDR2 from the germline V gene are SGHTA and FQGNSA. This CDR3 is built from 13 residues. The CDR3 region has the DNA TGTGCCAGCAGCTTAGTATTAGGGGGCTCGGATTTCTTT. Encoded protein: CASSLVLGGSDFF. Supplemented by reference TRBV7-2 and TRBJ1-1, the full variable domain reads GAGVSQSPSNKVTEKGKDVELRCDPISGHTALYWYRQSLGQGLEFLIYFQGNSAPDKSGLPSDRFSAERTGGSVSTLTIQRTQQEDSAVYLCASSLVLGGSDFFGQGTRLTVV.

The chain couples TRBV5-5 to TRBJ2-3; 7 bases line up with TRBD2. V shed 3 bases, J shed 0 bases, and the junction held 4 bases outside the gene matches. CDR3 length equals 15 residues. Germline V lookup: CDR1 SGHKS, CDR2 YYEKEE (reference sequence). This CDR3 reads CASSSGDYSTDTQYF. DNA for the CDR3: TGTGCCAGCAGCTCGGGGGACTATAGCACAGATACGCAGTATTTT.

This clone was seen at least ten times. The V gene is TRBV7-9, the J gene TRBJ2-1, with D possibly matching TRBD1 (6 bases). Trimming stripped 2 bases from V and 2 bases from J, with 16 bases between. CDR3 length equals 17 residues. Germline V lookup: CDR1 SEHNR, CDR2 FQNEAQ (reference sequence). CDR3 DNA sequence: TGTGCCAGCAGCTTATTCAGGGGCGGTTATACCTACAATGAGCAGTTCTTC. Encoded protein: CASSLFRGGYTYNEQFF.

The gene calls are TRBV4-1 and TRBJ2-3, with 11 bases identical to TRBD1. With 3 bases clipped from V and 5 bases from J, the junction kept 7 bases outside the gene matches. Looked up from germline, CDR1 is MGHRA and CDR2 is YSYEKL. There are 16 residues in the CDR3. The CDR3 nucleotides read TGCGCCAGCAGCCACGGACAGGGGGCTTCGGGAGATACGCAGTATTTT. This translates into CASSHGQGASGDTQYF.

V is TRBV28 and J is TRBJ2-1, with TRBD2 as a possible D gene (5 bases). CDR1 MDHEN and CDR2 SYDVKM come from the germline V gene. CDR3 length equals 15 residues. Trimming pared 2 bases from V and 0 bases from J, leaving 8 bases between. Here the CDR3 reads CASSLGGFSYNEQFF. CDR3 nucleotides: TGTGCCAGCAGTTTAGGAGGATTCTCCTACAATGAGCAGTTCTTC.